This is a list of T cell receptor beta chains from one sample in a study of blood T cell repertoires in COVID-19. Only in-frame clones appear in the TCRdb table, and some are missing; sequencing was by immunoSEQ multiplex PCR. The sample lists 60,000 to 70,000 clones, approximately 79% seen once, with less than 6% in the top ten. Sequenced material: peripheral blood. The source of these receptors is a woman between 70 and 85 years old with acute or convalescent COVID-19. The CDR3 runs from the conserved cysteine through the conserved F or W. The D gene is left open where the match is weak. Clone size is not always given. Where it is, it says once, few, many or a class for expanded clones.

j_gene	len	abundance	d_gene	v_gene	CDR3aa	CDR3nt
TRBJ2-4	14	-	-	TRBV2	CASSETASKNIQYF	TGTGCCAGCAGTGAAACAGCTTCCAAAAACATTCAGTACTTC
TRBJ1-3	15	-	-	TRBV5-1	CASSSPPSGGNTIYF	TGCGCCAGCAGCTCCCCTCCCTCCGGTGGAAACACCATATATTTT
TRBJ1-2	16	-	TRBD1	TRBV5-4	CASSSYRGRGAYGYTF	TGTGCCAGCAGCTCCTACAGGGGGCGAGGGGCCTATGGCTACACCTTC
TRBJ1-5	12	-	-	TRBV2	CASSDTAQPQHF	TGTGCCAGCAGTGATACAGCTCAGCCCCAGCATTTT
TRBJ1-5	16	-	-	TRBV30	CAWSVPGAAINQPQHF	TGTGCCTGGAGTGTACCTGGGGCAGCAATTAATCAGCCCCAGCATTTT
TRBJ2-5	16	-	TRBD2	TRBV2	CASSAGIAGGQETQYF	TGTGCCAGCAGTGCGGGAATAGCGGGGGGTCAGGAGACCCAGTACTTC
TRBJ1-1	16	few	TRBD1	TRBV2	CASSFSGTDLNTEAFF	TGTGCCAGCAGTTTCTCCGGGACAGACTTGAACACTGAAGCTTTCTTT
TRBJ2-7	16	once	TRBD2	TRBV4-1	CASSQDRRGNSREQYF	TGCGCCAGCAGCCAAGATCGGCGGGGGAATTCTAGGGAGCAGTACTTC
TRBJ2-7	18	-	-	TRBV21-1	CASSKAVTVVSGFREQYF	TGTGCCAGCAGCAAAGCGGTGACAGTGGTATCCGGGTTTCGGGAGCAGTACTTC
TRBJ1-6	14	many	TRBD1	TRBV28	CASSWDRDNSPLHF	TGTGCCAGCAGTTGGGACAGGGATAATTCACCCCTCCACTTT
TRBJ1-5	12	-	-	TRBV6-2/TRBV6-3	CASSKQDQPQHF	TGTGCCAGCAGTAAACAGGATCAGCCCCAGCATTTT
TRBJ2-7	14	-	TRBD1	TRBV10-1	CASIEGTVIYEQYF	TGCGCCAGCATAGAAGGGACAGTGATTTACGAGCAGTACTTC
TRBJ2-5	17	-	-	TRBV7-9	CASSRPRPDSEQETQYF	TGTGCCAGCAGCCGCCCAAGACCGGACAGCGAACAAGAGACCCAGTACTTC
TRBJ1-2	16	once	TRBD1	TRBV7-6	CASSFSPPGQGYGYTF	TGTGCCAGCAGCTTTTCCCCGCCGGGACAGGGATATGGCTACACCTTC
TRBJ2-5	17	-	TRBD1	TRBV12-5	CASGSLFPGGAVETQYF	TGTGCTAGTGGTTCGCTGTTCCCAGGGGGCGCCGTGGAGACCCAGTACTTC
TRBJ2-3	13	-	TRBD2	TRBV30	CAWEAGGTDTQYF	TGTGCCTGGGAGGCGGGGGGCACAGATACGCAGTATTTT